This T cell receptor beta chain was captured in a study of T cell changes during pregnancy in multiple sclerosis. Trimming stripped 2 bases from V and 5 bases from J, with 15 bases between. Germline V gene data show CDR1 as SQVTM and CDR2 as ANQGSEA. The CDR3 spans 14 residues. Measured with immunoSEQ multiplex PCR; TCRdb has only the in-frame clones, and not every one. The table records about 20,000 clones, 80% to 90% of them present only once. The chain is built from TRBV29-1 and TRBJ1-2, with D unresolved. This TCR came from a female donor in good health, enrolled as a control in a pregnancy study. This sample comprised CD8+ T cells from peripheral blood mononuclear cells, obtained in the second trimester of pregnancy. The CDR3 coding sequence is TGCAGCGTTGAAAATAATCCGGACTCTTATGGCTACACCTTC. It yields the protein CSVENNPDSYGYTF.